The TCR beta chain under discussion was sequenced for a study of T cells in severe cutaneous drug reactions (dated by TCRdb to about 2019). Turning to the overall study: Patients were recruited between about 2011 and 2018 from Taiwan, Thailand and a European registry network. The Naranjo algorithm and the ALDEN drug causality algorithm were used to identify the culprit drug. Only patients with a probable or definite SJS/TEN or DRESS diagnosis by RegiSCAR criteria were enrolled. Patients in either the acute or the recovery stage provided biological samples, such as blister fluids/cells and PBMC. The libraries were made with iRepertoire multiplex PCR, and the authors referred to a comparison in which iRepertoire and 5' RACE methods, with or without UMI, captured abundant clonotypes to a similar degree. The study paired bulk TCR sequencing with single-cell sequencing, quantitative PCR validation, functional assays and transgenic mouse experiments. Study-level results and caveats: A public TCRbeta CDR3, present at a mean of around 14% in all seven CBZ-SJS/TEN blister samples, was undetectable or scarce in PBMC from tolerant controls and healthy donors. According to the authors, further study is still needed to determine whether the public TCR generalizes to SJS/TEN caused by other drugs.

The donors whose samples were sequenced had carbamazepine-induced Stevens-Johnson syndrome or toxic epidermal necrolysis (CBZ-SJS/TEN). The peripheral blood repertoires were obtained from CBZ-SJS/TEN patients of Han Chinese origin (about 5) and European origin (about 6). Next-generation sequencing was used to profile the T cell receptor repertoires of patients with drug-induced severe cutaneous adverse reactions in a search for drug-specific clonotypes. The RNA source was either peripheral blood mononuclear cells or blister cells from skin lesions. Frequency classes this clonotype as medium-sized (0.01 to 0.1%); no count is given. Its antigen remains unidentified. Library preparation used the iRepertoire multiplex PCR system with TCR subtype-specific primers for both bulk and single-cell sequencing. Bulk TCR beta libraries were generated by multiplex PCR with primers targeting V, D and J gene regions. Approximately 100-550 ng of RNA per sample was used as input for bulk TCR library preparation. Bulk TCR beta amplicons were sequenced on an Illumina MiSeq. The paper's processing steps were these. Sample misassignments and low-quality sequencing reads were filtered out during quality control steps. The amino acids lying between the V-gene Y[YFLI]C motif and the J-segment [FW]GXGT motif were defined as CDR3. TRBV and TRBJ gene assignments and CDR3 clonotypes followed the IMGT database. TRBV expression in each sample was normalized to the mean expression of the same gene in PBMC from some 40 healthy donors. TCRdb reprocessed the reads, and each CDR3 protein sequence is entered once, without DNA. Here the V and J calls rest on TCRdb's processing, not on the authors' analysis. This sample's table carries some 1,500 distinct CDR3 sequences. The top ten clonotypes cover 13% to 15% of the sample.

This receptor was identified in a human donor with Stevens-Johnson syndrome, a severe cutaneous drug reaction. Material: PBMCs.

CDR3 sequence: CASSLIISGNTIYF. The chain is assembled from TRBV28 and TRBJ1-3. CDR1 is given as MDHEN and CDR2 as SYDVKM, both from the germline V gene. The CDR3 goes from the cysteine to the phenylalanine over 14 residues. DNA is not recorded here.